The T cell receptor beta chain described here comes from a study of T cell responses to AZD1222 COVID-19 vaccine. Repertoires were generated with immunoSEQ multiplex PCR, while TCRdb's copy carries only in-frame clones and drops some. The data contain some 99,000 clones, around 87% of them singletons. The CDR3 covers 16 residues. Per germline, CDR1 SGHRS and CDR2 YFSETQ. V was clipped by 4 bases and J by 2 bases; unmatched bases: 4. This chain uses TRBV5-1 with TRBJ2-7; TRBD2 aligns across 15 bases. The receptor was isolated from an adult in good health. The source material was peripheral blood, sampled on day 0 of AZD1222 vaccination. Here the CDR3 DNA reads TGCGCCAGCAGCCGTGGACTAGCGGGGGGGACCTACGAGCAGTACTTC. Its translation is CASSRGLAGGTYEQYF.